This T cell receptor (beta chain) was identified in a study of CD8 T cells in ankylosing spondylitis. Regarding the study as a whole: Disease-linked clones proved CD8+ and comparatively uncommon in peripheral blood.

Details on this clonotype: The antigen is unknown.

TCRdb recomputed calls from the 5' RACE reads with MiXCR, one row per CDR3 protein. Among around 250,000 distinct CDR3 sequences, around a tenth were seen once, and the ten largest hold 6% to 7.5%. The CDR3 spans 16 residues. Unmatched junction bases numbered 2, after V lost 2 bases and J lost 0 bases. In germline, CDR1 is SNHLY, CDR2 FYNNEI. The chain combines TRBV2 with TRBJ2-1, with 9 nucleotides matching TRBD2. This clonotype was obtained from a male donor with ankylosing spondylitis or in good health (not recorded which). Sample: blood, either unsorted or a sorted T cell fraction (not recorded which). In nucleotides, the CDR3 is TGTGCCAGCAGTGAAATAGCGGGGGACTCCTACAATGAGCAGTTCTTC. It yields the protein CASSEIAGDSYNEQFF.